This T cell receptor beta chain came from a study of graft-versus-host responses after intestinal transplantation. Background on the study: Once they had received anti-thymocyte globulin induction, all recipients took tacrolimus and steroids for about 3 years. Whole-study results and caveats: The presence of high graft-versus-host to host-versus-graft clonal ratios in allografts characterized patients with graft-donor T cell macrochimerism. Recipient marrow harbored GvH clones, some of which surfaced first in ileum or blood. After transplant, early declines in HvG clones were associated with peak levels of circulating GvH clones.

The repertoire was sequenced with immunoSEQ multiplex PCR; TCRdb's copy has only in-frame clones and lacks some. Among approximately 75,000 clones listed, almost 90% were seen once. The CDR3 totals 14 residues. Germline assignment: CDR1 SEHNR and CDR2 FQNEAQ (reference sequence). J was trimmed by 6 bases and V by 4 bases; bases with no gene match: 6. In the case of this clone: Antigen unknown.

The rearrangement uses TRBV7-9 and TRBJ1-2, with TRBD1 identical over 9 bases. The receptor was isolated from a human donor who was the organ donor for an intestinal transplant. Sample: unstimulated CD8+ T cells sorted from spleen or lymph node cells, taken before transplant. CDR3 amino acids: CASSSGQGINGYTF. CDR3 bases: TGTGCCAGCAGCTCAGGACAGGGGATAAATGGCTACACCTTC.